This TCR beta chain was identified during a study of cytomegalovirus exposure and HLA in healthy donors. Study in general: From HLA-typed donors, an early data release held about 92 million unique TCRs. Notes on the study in general: A few chains linked to CMV were shown in vitro to be specific for CMV antigens.

This CDR3 is built from 17 residues. The V gene end was trimmed by 0 bases and the J gene end by 9 bases; junction bases not matched to a gene: 11. The germline V gene encodes CDR1 KGHSH and CDR2 LQKENI. Donors consisted of healthy bone marrow donors. Worth noting for this clone: Its antigen is as yet unknown.

Researchers ran the PCR with 60 Vbeta and 13 Jbeta primers. Some clones are missing from TCRdb's copy, which holds only in-frame ones; the method was immunoSEQ multiplex PCR. The sample data list approximately 180,000 clones. The sequencing sample was made of PBMCs. This chain uses TRBV18 with TRBJ2-5; 12 bases line up with TRBD2. The sequence was obtained from a man younger than 45 in good health and CMV-seronegative. The CDR3 sequence is CASSPPGASGGANPQYF. CDR3 nucleotides: TGTGCCAGCTCACCACCGGGGGCTAGCGGGGGGGCCAATCCCCAGTACTTC.